The clone carrying this T cell receptor (beta chain) turned up a few times. The data were produced by immunoSEQ multiplex PCR, yet TCRdb's version contains in-frame clones alone and is incomplete. The sample includes over 120,000 clones, 77% of them seen just once. The data belong to a study of blood T cell repertoires in COVID-19. With V trimmed by 1 base and J by 7 bases, 7 bases remained unmatched. This CDR3 contains 15 residues. The germline CDR1 and CDR2 sequences are SGHRS and YFSETQ. The rearrangement joins TRBV5-1 to TRBJ2-7, with 11 bases that match TRBD2. This TCR derives from a woman between 45 and 60 years old with active or convalescent COVID-19. Sequencing was done on a sample of peripheral blood. The CDR3 region has the DNA TGCGCCAGCAGCTTGAGCCTAGCGGGAGGAAGTGAGCAGTACTTC. Translation: CASSLSLAGGSEQYF.